The 16 T cell receptor beta chains below were found in one sample sequenced in a study of cytotoxic CD8 clonotypes in ibrutinib-treated CLL. The method was immunoSEQ multiplex PCR; TCRdb's version includes in-frame clones alone and lacks a portion of them. The sample yields about 200,000 clones, approximately 68% seen once. The sequencing here drew on PBMCs, taken after 24 months of ibrutinib treatment. The receptor set was obtained from a human donor with chronic lymphocytic leukemia.

This chain uses TRBV4-3 with TRBJ2-1; TRBD2 aligns across 10 bases. The CDR3 spans 17 residues. Germline assignment: CDR1 LGHNA and CDR2 YSLEER. V was pared by 1 base and J by 4 bases, with 7 bases of the junction left unmatched. In DNA form, the CDR3 reads TGCGCCAGCAGCCAAGCTTGGGGACTAGCGAGATACAATGAGCAGTTCTTC. Translation gives CASSQAWGLARYNEQFF.

This clone was seen a handful of times. V is TRBV27 and J is TRBJ1-3, with 7 bases lining up with TRBD1. The germline V gene has CDR1 MNHEY and CDR2 SMNVEV (reference sequence). The CDR3 contains 13 residues. V lost 6 bases and J lost 4; bases outside the gene matches: 3. DNA of the CDR3: TGTGCCAGCAGAACAGGGGACGGAAACACCATATATTTT. It specifies CASRTGDGNTIYF.

The chain combines TRBV4-1 with TRBJ2-3; 10 nucleotides line up with TRBD2. Losses at the gene ends were 2 bases for V and 5 bases for J; bases not matched to a gene: 7. The CDR3 is made up of 16 amino acids. Germline loops: CDR1 MGHRA, CDR2 YSYEKL. The CDR3 nucleotides are TGCGCCAGCAGCCAATCGAGCGGGAGGGATGGAGATACGCAGTATTTT. Translating it yields CASSQSSGRDGDTQYF.

The chain uses TRBV7-6 and TRBJ2-1, with 7 bases matching TRBD1. CDR1 is SGHVS, CDR2 FNYEAQ, per germline. The CDR3 runs to 15 residues. V shed 4 bases, J shed 3 bases, and the junction held 6 bases outside the gene matches. CDR3 nucleotide sequence: TGTGCCAGCAGCTCGGACAGGTTGCGCTACAATGAGCAGTTCTTC. It yields the protein CASSSDRLRYNEQFF.

The chain employs TRBV5-6 and TRBJ1-2; 7 nucleotides agree with TRBD1. The CDR3 consists of 16 residues. Germline values: CDR1 SGHDT, CDR2 YYEEEE. V lost 2 bases and J lost 5; bases outside the gene matches: 12. CDR3 coding DNA: TGTGCCAGCAGCTTTTCTATGACAGGGATGTTATATGGCTACACCTTC. This translates into CASSFSMTGMLYGYTF.

Turning to this clone: The junction shows a germline mismatch at one end, possibly a read error. The V gene is TRBV5-6, the J gene TRBJ2-3; TRBD2 aligns across 12 bases. The germline V gene has CDR1 SGHDT and CDR2 YYEEEE. CDR3 length equals 15 residues. Here the CDR3 reads CASRLGLAGGDTQYF. The CDR3 DNA is TGTGCCAGCAGATTGGGACTAGCGGGTGGTGATACGCAGTATTTT.

The rearrangement uses TRBV6-4 and TRBJ2-3; 7 bases are a match to TRBD1. The CDR3 covers 14 residues. The trim removed 3 bases at V and 4 bases at J, leaving 4 bases unmatched. Looked up from germline, CDR1 is MRHNA and CDR2 is SNTAGT. The CDR3 protein is CASSEQGFADTQYF. CDR3 DNA sequence: TGTGCCAGCAGTGAACAGGGGTTCGCAGATACGCAGTATTTT.

The CDR3 nucleotides read TGTGCCAGTAGTATAGATACACTCCAGCGAAATACGCAGTATTTT. Translating it yields CASSIDTLQRNTQYF. J is TRBJ2-3 and V is TRBV19; D is ambiguous. V was shortened by 0 bases and J by 7 bases, with 14 bases between the two germline ends. The CDR3 loop spans 15 amino acids. Germline CDR1 and CDR2: LNHDA and SQIVND (reference sequence).

The rearrangement joins TRBV5-6 to TRBJ2-1, with 12 positions matching TRBD2. Trimming removed 2 bases from V and 2 bases from J; junction bases left unmatched: 2. This CDR3 region has 16 residues. In germline, CDR1 is SGHDT, CDR2 YYEEEE. CDR3 residues: CASSFLAGGPYNEQFF. DNA for the CDR3: TGTGCCAGCAGCTTTCTAGCGGGAGGGCCCTACAATGAGCAGTTCTTC.

The genes are TRBV5-4 and TRBJ1-1, with 7 bases that match TRBD1. Germline V CDR1 and CDR2: SGHNT, YYREEE (reference sequence). Trimming cost V 4 bases and J 3 bases; bases outside gene matches: 6. This CDR3 comprises 14 residues. CDR3 coding DNA: TGTGCCAGCAGCAAAAACAGGGGAGACACTGAAGCTTTCTTT. This encodes CASSKNRGDTEAFF.

This chain links TRBV5-1 with TRBJ1-2; D is possibly TRBD1 (6 bases). Germline CDR1 and CDR2: SGHRS and YFSETQ. Deletions cut 0 bases from V and 2 bases from J, with 11 bases between. This CDR3 is 15 amino acids long. The CDR3 reads CASSLVAGENYGYTF. In DNA form, the CDR3 reads TGCGCCAGCAGCTTGGTCGCAGGGGAGAACTATGGCTACACCTTC.

The chain joins TRBV27 to TRBJ2-1; no reliable D call. Looked up from germline, CDR1 is MNHEY and CDR2 is SMNVEV (reference sequence). V lost 4 bases and J lost 1, with 11 bases in between. This CDR3 has 15 amino acids. CDR3 loop: CASSYGIRSYNEQFF. The CDR3 region has the DNA TGTGCCAGCAGTTACGGTATTAGGTCCTACAATGAGCAGTTCTTC.

This clone came up a few times. V is TRBV9 and J is TRBJ2-3, with 12 positions matching TRBD2. Germline trimming cut 1 base from V and 1 base from J; bases unmatched to any gene: 13. Germline V gene lookup returns CDR1 SGDLS and CDR2 YYNGEE. The CDR3 runs 20 residues. The CDR3 DNA reads as TGTGCCAGCAGCGTAAAAGTCCTAGCGGGAGGGCCAATTGGCACAGATACGCAGTATTTT. It is translated as CASSVKVLAGGPIGTDTQYF.

Note on this clone: The same CDR3 also results from other DNA sequences found in this sample. This chain links TRBV27 with TRBJ2-3; D remains unclear. CDR3 length equals 10 residues. V was shortened by 5 bases and J by 3 bases, with 0 bases between the two germline ends. Germline V gene data show CDR1 as MNHEY and CDR2 as SMNVEV (reference sequence). The CDR3 DNA follows: TGTGCCAGCAGTACAGATACGCAGTATTTT. Translated, it gives CASSTDTQYF.

The chain links TRBV4-1 to TRBJ2-5; TRBD2 matches at 8 bases. The V and J ends lost 1 base and 2 bases, in that order; junction bases with no gene match: 3. Germline assignment: CDR1 MGHRA and CDR2 YSYEKL. This CDR3 contains 15 residues. This CDR3 reads CASSQGLAGQETQYF. CDR3 DNA: TGCGCCAGCAGCCAAGGGCTAGCGGGTCAAGAGACCCAGTACTTC.

V usage is TRBV11-2 and J usage is TRBJ2-7, with D possibly being TRBD2 (5 bases). Germline CDR1 is SGHAT and CDR2 is FQNNGV. Trimming took 5 bases from V and 4 from J, leaving 12 bases between them. The CDR3 is 13 amino acids. The CDR3 reads CASSAGIRYEQYF. In DNA form, the CDR3 reads TGTGCCAGCAGCGCCGGGATACGATACGAGCAGTACTTC.